Sequencing of this TCR beta chain was carried out in a study of cytomegalovirus exposure and HLA in healthy donors. Findings and limits, study-wide: Likely technical artifact: a cluster of highly shared sequence variants. In a later analysis, a missense DCLRE1C variant was linked to TCR beta V- and J-gene trimming. Later analysis suggested most CMV-associated TCR beta chains were HLA-restricted. Some V segments could not be told apart, so they were left out, TRBV6-2 and TRBV6-3 among them.

On this clone itself: Antigen unknown.

This CDR3 region has 15 residues. V shed 3 bases, J shed 0 bases, and the junction held 2 bases outside the gene matches. In germline, CDR1 is GTSNPN, CDR2 SVGIG (reference sequence). Amplification used 60 Vbeta primers and 13 Jbeta primers. The repertoire was sequenced with immunoSEQ multiplex PCR; TCRdb's copy has only in-frame clones and lacks some. The data hold approximately 150,000 clones, with around three quarters observed a single time. The J gene is TRBJ1-6, the V gene TRBV30, with 7 bases identical to TRBD1. Sequencing was performed on PBMCs. This clonotype originated in a man between 35 and 55 years old in good health and CMV-seronegative. CDR3 DNA: TGTGCCTGGAGGACAGGGAGCTCCTATAATTCACCCCTCCACTTT. Encoded protein: CAWRTGSSYNSPLHF.